This TCR beta chain came from a study of blood T cell repertoires in COVID-19. Across the whole study: Nucleic acid was either cDNA or gDNA, and it came from T cells, B-cell-depleted T cells, or PBMCs.

The germline CDR1 and CDR2 sequences are MNHEY and SMNVEV (reference sequence). V dropped 3 bases and J dropped 8 bases, with 13 bases sitting between them. This CDR3 has 13 amino acids. All recovered Cohort 3 donors got two negative PCRs, got clearance, or saw symptom resolution. As originally analysed: Quantification of nucleated cells was approximated via reference gene primer amplification. Clones were read by immunoSEQ multiplex PCR, and TCRdb kept only the in-frame ones, dropping some. Clonal size and the V and J genes are those of that table, whereas D and trimming came from the DNA. The table records some 510,000 clones, 70% to 90% of them present only once.

The clonotype originates from a woman in her forties who had recovered from COVID-19. The rearrangement uses TRBV27 and TRBJ1-2; no firm D call. The sequenced material came from PBMCs or T cells enriched from blood (not recorded which). The CDR3 DNA is TGTGCCAGCAGTTTTAATTCAGTTTCGGGCTACACCTTC. Translation gives CASSFNSVSGYTF.